This TCR beta chain was documented in a study of T cells in Graves' hyperthyroidism and ophthalmopathy. Study-wide context: It was at initial diagnosis, before any treatment, that peripheral blood was collected.

This clonotype was recorded a few times. What it binds is unknown. Points from the study as a whole: In the analysis, a 13 V-J model separated ophthalmopathy from stable hyperthyroidism. Most thyroid clonotypes expanded above 0.001 were also detected in blood.

From germline, CDR1 is MGHRA and CDR2 YSYEKL. Trimming stripped 4 bases from V and 5 bases from J, with 15 bases between. There are 15 residues in the CDR3. The investigators amplified TCR beta CDR3 regions from RNA transcripts. An initial round of RT-PCR targeting the TCR CDR3 relied on the HTBI primer set. TCRdb itself ran the multiplex PCR reads through MiXCR, one entry per CDR3 protein. Here the sample spans hundreds of thousands of distinct CDR3 sequences, more than 14% being singletons. PBMCs were collected from an approximately 9 ml volume of fresh peripheral blood. Input material: blood. The chain has TRBV4-1 and TRBJ2-4; D gene uncertain. The sequence was obtained from a woman aged 50 to 60 with Graves' ophthalmopathy. The CDR3 coding sequence is TGCGCCAGCAGCCTCGGACGCAAAGGCCAAAACATTCAGTACTTC. It encodes CASSLGRKGQNIQYF.